These 9 T cell receptor beta chains originate from one sample sequenced in a study of T cells in Graves' hyperthyroidism and ophthalmopathy. Amplification of TCR beta CDR3 regions was performed using RNA transcripts as template. HTBI primers were the set used in a first-round RT-PCR of the TCR CDR3. TCRdb processed the multiplex PCR reads anew with MiXCR; each CDR3 protein has one entry. The sample lists more than 500,000 distinct CDR3 sequences; approximately 16% were seen once. The sample taken for sequencing was blood. These receptors were collected from a woman between 25 and 40 years old with Graves' ophthalmopathy.

This clonotype was counted between two and nine times. The chain couples TRBV7-9 to TRBJ2-6, with 7 bases aligning to TRBD2. V lost 3 bases, J lost 2 bases, and 7 bases stayed unmatched. Germline-derived CDR1 and CDR2 are SEHNR and FQNEAQ (reference sequence). This CDR3 has 17 residues. CDR3 bases: TGTGCCAGCAGCTTGGGGCGCGGGGGAACTGGGGCCAACGTCCTGACTTTC. Protein product: CASSLGRGGTGANVLTF.

This clonotype has more than one count but fewer than ten. The V and J genes are TRBV12-5 and TRBJ2-1, with D perhaps matching TRBD2 (6 bases). Trimming pared 0 bases from V and 7 bases from J, leaving 10 bases between. This CDR3 has 14 amino acids. The V gene's germline CDR1 is LGHNT and CDR2 FRNRAP. The CDR3 region has the DNA TGTGCTAGTGGTTTGGTTGGGGGGTTGAATGAGCAGTTCTTC. This sequence encodes CASGLVGGLNEQFF.

The sample holds many counts of this clonotype. This chain connects TRBV28 to TRBJ2-3; 8 bases map to TRBD2. The germline gives CDR1 MDHEN, CDR2 SYDVKM. This CDR3 comprises 14 residues. V gave up 7 bases and J gave up 5 bases; unmatched junction bases: 8. CDR3 coding DNA: TGTGCCAGCAATAAAGCGGGAGAAGAAGATACGCAGTATTTT. Amino acids: CASNKAGEEDTQYF. Full variable domain (missing parts from reference TRBV28 and TRBJ2-3): DVKVTQSSRYLVKRTGEKVFLECVQDMDHENMFWYRQDPGLGLRLIYFSYDVKMKEKGDIPEGYSVSREKKERFSLILESASTNQTSMYLCASNKAGEEDTQYFGPGTRLTVL.

The chain joins TRBV6-2 or TRBV6-3 to TRBJ2-2, with 8 bases lining up with TRBD1. CDR1 is MNHEY and CDR2 is SVGEGT in the germline V gene. V lost 2 bases, J lost 6 bases, and 8 bases stayed unmatched. The length of the CDR3 is 16 residues. CDR3 protein: CASSYVATGDSGELFF. The DNA for the CDR3 is TGTGCCAGCAGTTACGTGGCGACAGGGGATTCCGGGGAGCTGTTTTTT.

This clonotype was counted many times. The rearrangement uses TRBV20-1 and TRBJ2-4; D call uncertain. The germline V gene has CDR1 DFQATT and CDR2 SNEGSKA (reference sequence). The CDR3 contains 13 residues. V was shortened by 3 bases and J by 6 bases, with 12 bases between the two germline ends. CDR3 in amino acids: CSASNPTGNIQYF. The CDR3 nucleotides are TGCAGTGCTAGCAACCCTACGGGAAACATTCAGTACTTC.

This clonotype turned up a few times. This chain connects TRBV19 to TRBJ2-7, with D possibly TRBD1 on 5 matching bases. In germline, CDR1 is LNHDA, CDR2 SQIVND (reference sequence). The CDR3 spans 18 residues. V lost 5 bases, J lost 6 bases, and 29 bases lay in between. This CDR3 is CASSPSIFVAREVTEQYF. Here the CDR3 DNA reads TGTGCCAGTAGTCCGTCAATCTTCGTTGCCAGGGAAGTTACCGAGCAGTACTTC.

This clonotype was observed many times. The CDR3 loop reads CASSLFGEQFF. In DNA, the CDR3 is TGTGCCAGCAGTTTGTTCGGGGAGCAGTTCTTC. The gene calls are TRBV28 and TRBJ2-1; D is unclear. Germline V CDR1 and CDR2: MDHEN, SYDVKM. Trimming stripped 3 bases from V and 10 bases from J, with 7 bases between. This CDR3 contains 11 residues.

The chain is built from TRBV11-2 and TRBJ1-1; D is undetermined. Germline CDR1 reads SGHAT; CDR2 reads FQNNGV. The CDR3 totals 13 residues. Trimming pared 0 bases from V and 11 bases from J, leaving 13 bases between. The CDR3 sequence is CASSLDTPRAAFF. DNA of the CDR3: TGTGCCAGCAGCTTAGACACGCCTAGGGCTGCTTTCTTT.

This clonotype was seen repeatedly, ten times or more. This chain joins TRBV10-1 and TRBJ2-2; D is undetermined. Germline assignment: CDR1 WNHNN and CDR2 SYGVQD (reference sequence). This CDR3 region has 15 residues. Trimming took 2 bases from V and 2 from J, leaving 9 bases between them. CDR3 in amino acids: CASSESGLNTGELFF. CDR3 DNA sequence: TGCGCCAGCAGTGAGAGTGGGCTTAACACCGGGGAGCTGTTTTTT.